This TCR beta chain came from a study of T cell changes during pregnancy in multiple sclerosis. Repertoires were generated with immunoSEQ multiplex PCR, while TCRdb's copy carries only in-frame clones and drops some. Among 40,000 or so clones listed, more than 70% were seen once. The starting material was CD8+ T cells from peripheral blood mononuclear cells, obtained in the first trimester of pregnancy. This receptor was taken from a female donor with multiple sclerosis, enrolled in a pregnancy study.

The CDR3 loop is CASSLYRGTRLRGETQYF. The DNA for the CDR3 is TGTGCCAGCAGCTTATATCGCGGGACCCGGTTGCGGGGAGAGACCCAGTACTTC. The chain employs TRBV7-2 and TRBJ2-5; tentative D call: TRBD2 (6 bases). The CDR3 extends over 18 amino acids. Germline V gene sequence: CDR1 SGHTA, CDR2 FQGNSA. V lost 2 bases, J lost 4 bases, and 23 bases lay in between.